The 29 T cell receptor beta chains below come from one sample, sequenced in a study of synovial regulatory T cells in juvenile arthritis. Sequencing was performed with immunoSEQ multiplex PCR; in TCRdb, only in-frame clones are kept and a portion is missing. The repertoire table contains about 10,000 clones. Source material: Treg cells from blood. Specified subset: remaining (HLA-DR-negative) circulating blood Treg cells. The receptor set was obtained from a donor younger than 30 with juvenile idiopathic arthritis.

The V and J genes are TRBV5-1 and TRBJ2-7; TCRdb reports TRBD2, a call that lacks DNA to check it against. The CDR3 is made up of 14 amino acids. No DNA is recorded. The germline CDR1 and CDR2 sequences are SGHRS and YFSETQ. This CDR3 is CASSSASRAYEQYF. Supplemented by reference TRBV5-1 and TRBJ2-7, the full variable domain reads KAGVTQTPRYLIKTRGQQVTLSCSPISGHRSVSWYQQTPGQGLQFLFEYFSETQRNKGNFPGRFSGRQFSNSRSEMNVSTLELGDSALYLCASSSASRAYEQYFGPGTRLTVT.

This rearrangement joins TRBV7-2 to TRBJ1-2. Germline values: CDR1 SGHTA, CDR2 FQGNSA. There are 14 residues in the CDR3. No DNA is recorded. This CDR3 reads CASSPGPQTIGYTF.

The gene calls are TRBV19 and TRBJ2-1; the D call from TCRdb, TRBD2, cannot be confirmed without DNA. CDR1 and CDR2 (germline): LNHDA, SQIVND (reference sequence). The CDR3 runs 16 residues. No nucleotide data were recorded. CDR3 region: CASSIGLAGDYNEQFF.

V is TRBV28 and J is TRBJ1-2. Germline CDR1 MDHEN, CDR2 SYDVKM. The CDR3 spans 12 residues. Only the protein sequence is given. CDR3 sequence: CASSTGAYGYTF.

This chain uses TRBV18 with TRBJ1-5. Germline V lookup: CDR1 KGHSH, CDR2 LQKENI. CDR3 length equals 15 residues. Nucleotide data are not available. This chain's CDR3 is CASTDRELSNQPQHF.

This chain uses TRBV7-9 with TRBJ1-1. Germline V CDR1 and CDR2: SEHNR, FQNEAQ (reference sequence). This CDR3 is 14 amino acids long. The record lacks a DNA sequence. Here the CDR3 reads CASSFWERGTEAFF.

CDR3: CASSLGGGNQPQHF. V usage is TRBV5-1 and J usage is TRBJ1-5. The CDR3 runs to 14 residues. The entry carries no DNA sequence. Germline V CDR1 and CDR2: SGHRS, YFSETQ.

The chain employs TRBV23-1 and TRBJ2-7; without DNA, the TCRdb call of TRBD2 cannot be checked. TRBV23-1 is assigned to the ORF class and has an uncertain function. The length of the CDR3 is 18 residues. Only the protein sequence is given. The CDR3 loop reads CASSQSRASGESAYEQYF.

The gene calls are TRBV5-4 and TRBJ2-3. The germline CDR1 and CDR2 sequences are SGHNT and YYREEE (reference sequence). CDR3 length equals 12 residues. The DNA is unrecorded. The CDR3 here is CASSLEGPTQYF.

The rearrangement uses TRBV5-1 and TRBJ2-7; TCRdb selects TRBD1, and the lack of DNA leaves this call unchecked. CDR1 is SGHRS and CDR2 is YFSETQ in the germline V gene. The CDR3 is 14 amino acids. The DNA sequence is not available. The chain's CDR3 is CASSLAQGVHEQYF.

The chain recombines TRBV2 with TRBJ1-1. CDR3 length: 13 residues. Only the protein sequence is given. Looked up from germline, CDR1 is SNHLY and CDR2 is FYNNEI. Here the CDR3 reads CASSRIRADEAFF.

The CDR3 is CASSPNSNQPQHF. This chain connects TRBV6-6 to TRBJ1-5; TCRdb picks TRBD1, but there is no DNA to check that call. This CDR3 is built from 13 residues. Only the protein sequence is given. Germline-derived CDR1 and CDR2 are MNHNY and SVGAGI (reference sequence).

According to its frequency, this clone is medium-sized. The J gene is TRBJ1-1, the V gene TRBV19; TCRdb calls TRBD1, which cannot be checked without DNA. Looked up from germline, CDR1 is LNHDA and CDR2 is SQIVND (reference sequence). The CDR3 contains 15 residues. The DNA is unrecorded. CDR3 region: CASRKRQALNTEAFF. The full variable domain, completed using reference TRBV19 and TRBJ1-1, is DGGITQSPKYLFRKEGQNVTLSCEQNLNHDAMYWYRQDPGQGLRLIYYSQIVNDFQKGDIAEGYSVSREKKESFPLTVTSAQKNPTAFYLCASRKRQALNTEAFFGQGTRLTVV.

The V call is TRBV2, the J call TRBJ1-2. This CDR3 has 11 amino acids. The record lacks a DNA sequence. Germline lookup yields CDR1 SNHLY and CDR2 FYNNEI. CDR3 residues: CASSEALPLTF.

The chain is built from TRBV14 and TRBJ2-1. This CDR3 is 20 amino acids long. The DNA sequence is not available. Germline V gene data show CDR1 as SGHDN and CDR2 as FVKESK. The CDR3 sequence is CASSQLVGRSPSRAYNEQFF.

The rearrangement joins TRBV2 to TRBJ2-2. The CDR3 covers 16 residues. No DNA is listed. The germline gives CDR1 SNHLY, CDR2 FYNNEI. CDR3 loop: CASSEWGDANTGELFF.

The V gene is TRBV19, the J gene TRBJ1-1; TCRdb's D gene call, TRBD1, goes unchecked for lack of DNA. The V gene's germline CDR1 is LNHDA and CDR2 SQIVND (reference sequence). This CDR3 has 14 residues. The record lacks a DNA sequence. The CDR3 here is CASSTAWANTEAFF. The full variable domain, its missing parts supplied by reference TRBV19 and TRBJ1-1, is DGGITQSPKYLFRKEGQNVTLSCEQNLNHDAMYWYRQDPGQGLRLIYYSQIVNDFQKGDIAEGYSVSREKKESFPLTVTSAQKNPTAFYLCASSTAWANTEAFFGQGTRLTVV.

The chain is built from TRBV4-1 and TRBJ2-3; TCRdb proposes TRBD1, but this gene call is untestable without DNA. The length of the CDR3 is 16 residues. The entry carries no DNA sequence. Germline loops: CDR1 MGHRA, CDR2 YSYEKL. CDR3 sequence: CASREDRGRGTDTQYF.

The chain links TRBV6-1 to TRBJ1-2; TCRdb proposes TRBD1, but this gene call is untestable without DNA. Germline assignment: CDR1 MNHNS and CDR2 SASEGT. The CDR3 runs 13 residues. No DNA sequence was recorded. The CDR3 reads CASSRGGNYGYTF.

The chain employs TRBV28 and TRBJ2-6; the TRBD1 assignment by TCRdb is unverifiable without DNA. This CDR3 is built from 17 residues. The DNA is unrecorded. Germline V gene lookup returns CDR1 MDHEN and CDR2 SYDVKM. The CDR3 loop reads CASSLTGGSSGANVLTF.

J is TRBJ1-5 and V is TRBV7-9; the D call of TRBD1 rests on TCRdb alone, since no DNA is present to check it. Germline lookup yields CDR1 SEHNR and CDR2 FQNEAQ (reference sequence). This CDR3 comprises 15 residues. There is no recorded DNA. CDR3 protein: CASSLLGQSNQPQHF.

This chain links TRBV28 with TRBJ1-1. Germline V gives CDR1 MDHEN, CDR2 SYDVKM. CDR3 length: 11 residues. No nucleotide data were recorded. This chain's CDR3 is CASTGGGKAFF. The whole variable domain, filled in from reference TRBV28 and TRBJ1-1, reads DVKVTQSSRYLVKRTGEKVFLECVQDMDHENMFWYRQDPGLGLRLIYFSYDVKMKEKGDIPEGYSVSREKKERFSLILESASTNQTSMYLCASTGGGKAFFGQGTRLTVV.

The V gene is TRBV18, the J gene TRBJ2-1; TCRdb outputs TRBD2, but without DNA this stays unchecked. This CDR3 is 15 amino acids long. DNA for this receptor is not on file. Germline V lookup: CDR1 KGHSH, CDR2 LQKENI. This CDR3 is CASSEGLIGVDEQFF.

The rearrangement joins TRBV6-5 to TRBJ1-4. The CDR3 covers 15 residues. No DNA accompanies this entry. CDR1 is MNHEY, CDR2 SVGAGI, per germline. The CDR3 protein is CASSYARGTNEKLFF.

The chain is built from TRBV7-9 and TRBJ2-1; the TRBD2 assignment by TCRdb is unverifiable without DNA. The CDR3 extends over 15 amino acids. The DNA sequence is not available. CDR1 is SEHNR and CDR2 is FQNEAQ in the germline V gene (reference sequence). The chain's CDR3 is CASSLGTSQYNEQFF.

V usage is TRBV6-6 and J usage is TRBJ2-2. The CDR3 consists of 15 residues. DNA is not recorded here. CDR1 is MNHNY and CDR2 is SVGAGI in the germline V gene (reference sequence). CDR3 sequence: CASSYGRFNTGELFF.

The V call is TRBV27, the J call TRBJ1-1. Germline CDR1 is MNHEY and CDR2 is SMNVEV (reference sequence). The CDR3 runs to 13 residues. No coding sequence is recorded. CDR3: CASSSDGGTEAFF.

V and J are TRBV5-1 and TRBJ2-7; TCRdb gives TRBD1 as the D gene, but with no DNA this cannot be confirmed. This CDR3 has 15 amino acids. No coding sequence is recorded. Looked up from germline, CDR1 is SGHRS and CDR2 is YFSETQ. This CDR3 is CASSLVTGLPYEQYF.

The V call is TRBV19, the J call TRBJ1-1; TCRdb designates TRBD1, a call that cannot be tested without DNA. Germline V gene sequence: CDR1 LNHDA, CDR2 SQIVND (reference sequence). The CDR3 is 15 amino acids. No nucleotide data were recorded. The CDR3 is CASTPGQKMNTEAFF.